This T cell receptor (beta chain) was retrieved from a study of cytotoxic CD8 clonotypes in ibrutinib-treated CLL. Study-level points and caveats: Patients showed higher baseline clonality than age-matched healthy donors, and it tracked circulating CD8+ T-cell counts. On treatment, the uncommon public clonotypes contracted or remained stable.

Trimming removed 6 bases at V and 8 bases at J, with 22 bases between. Per the germline V gene, CDR1 is SEHNR and CDR2 is FQNEAQ (reference sequence). The CDR3 runs 15 residues. Sequencing used immunoSEQ multiplex PCR; TCRdb keeps in-frame clones, though not all of them. The data show roughly 23,000 clones, about 81% seen once. As regards this clone: Its antigen is not known.

This material consisted of PBMCs, taken before ibrutinib treatment. The TCR sequence derives from a human donor with chronic lymphocytic leukemia. The rearrangement links TRBV7-9 to TRBJ1-2; no reliable D call. The CDR3 loop reads CASRSLRSTDSGYTF. CDR3 nucleotides: TGTGCCAGCAGGTCCCTCAGATCAACCGATAGCGGCTACACCTTC. Combining the CDR3 with reference TRBV7-9 and TRBJ1-2 gives the whole variable domain DTGVSQNPRHKITKRGQNVTFRCDPISEHNRLYWYRQTLGQGPEFLTYFQNEAQLEKSRLLSDRFSAERPKGSFSTLEIQRTEQGDSAMYLCASRSLRSTDSGYTFGSGTRLTVV.